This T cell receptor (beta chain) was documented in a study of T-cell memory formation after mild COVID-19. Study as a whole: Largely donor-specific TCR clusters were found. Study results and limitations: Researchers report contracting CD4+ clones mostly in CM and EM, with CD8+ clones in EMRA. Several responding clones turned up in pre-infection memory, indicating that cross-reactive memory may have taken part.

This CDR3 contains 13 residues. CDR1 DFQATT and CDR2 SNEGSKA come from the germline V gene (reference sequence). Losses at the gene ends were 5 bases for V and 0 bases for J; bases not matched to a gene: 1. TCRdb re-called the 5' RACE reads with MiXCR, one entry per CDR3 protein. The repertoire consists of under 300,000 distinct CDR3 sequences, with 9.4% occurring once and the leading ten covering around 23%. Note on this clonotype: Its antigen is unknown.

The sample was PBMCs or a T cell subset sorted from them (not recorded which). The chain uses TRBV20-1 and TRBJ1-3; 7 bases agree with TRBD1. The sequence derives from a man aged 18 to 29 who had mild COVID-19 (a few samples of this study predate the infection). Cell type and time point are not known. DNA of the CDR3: TGCAGTGCTTGGGACAGCTCTGGAAACACCATATATTTT. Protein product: CSAWDSSGNTIYF.